These 24 T cell receptor beta chains originate from one sample sequenced in a study of T cells in Graves' hyperthyroidism and ophthalmopathy. Template material for amplifying TCR beta CDR3 regions consisted of RNA transcripts. HTBI primers drove first-round RT-PCR of the TCR CDR3. TCRdb called the multiplex PCR reads again in MiXCR, with one record for every CDR3 protein. This sample carries about 500,000 distinct CDR3 sequences, 13% to 15% of them seen once, and the ten largest clones take 15% to 20%. The material sequenced was blood. The receptors stem from a woman aged 18-29 years with Graves' hyperthyroidism.

About this clonotype: One base away lies a much larger clone, so this may be a sequencing read error. The chain is built from TRBV7-9 and TRBJ2-5, with TRBD1 as a possible D gene (6 bases). Germline CDR1 reads SEHNR; CDR2 reads FQNEAQ (reference sequence). There are 17 residues in the CDR3. The CDR3 DNA reads TGTGCCAGCGGCTTGGGGGCTGATCTTAACAGGGAGGAGACCCAGTACTTC. Translation: CASGLGADLNREETQYF. Complete variable domain (other parts from reference TRBV7-9 and TRBJ2-5): DTGVSQNPRHKITKRGQNVTFRCDPISEHNRLYWYRQTLGQGPEFLTYFQNEAQLEKSRLLSDRFSAERPKGSFSTLEIQRTEQGDSAMYLCASGLGADLNREETQYFGPGTRLLVL.

The J gene is TRBJ2-1, the V gene TRBV20-1, with D perhaps matching TRBD2 (7 bases). Germline CDR1 reads DFQATT; CDR2 reads SNEGSKA (reference sequence). The CDR3 has 18 amino acids. The V gene lost 1 base and the J gene lost 8 bases, with 27 bases spanning the gap. The CDR3 DNA sequence: TGCAGTGCTAGAGTAGGTTCGGGGGGCGGGGTAAGGTACGATGAGCAGTTCTTC. It yields the protein CSARVGSGGGVRYDEQFF.

This clonotype was recorded at least ten times. V and J are TRBV19 and TRBJ2-7, with D possibly being TRBD1 (5 bases). CDR1 and CDR2 from the germline V gene are LNHDA and SQIVND (reference sequence). CDR3 size: 17 residues. V lost 4 bases and J lost 5, with 24 bases in between. The DNA for the CDR3 is TGTGCCAGTAGTACCAACCCCGACAGTCTATATTCCCACGAGCAGTACTTC. Protein product: CASSTNPDSLYSHEQYF. The full variable domain, in which reference TRBV19 and TRBJ2-7 provide the parts outside the CDR3, is DGGITQSPKYLFRKEGQNVTLSCEQNLNHDAMYWYRQDPGQGLRLIYYSQIVNDFQKGDIAEGYSVSREKKESFPLTVTSAQKNPTAFYLCASSTNPDSLYSHEQYFGPGTRLTVT.

The chain is built from TRBV7-9 and TRBJ1-1, with D perhaps TRBD1 (5 bases). Per germline, CDR1 SEHNR and CDR2 FQNEAQ (reference sequence). The CDR3 sequence is 14 residues long. V lost 1 base to trimming and J lost 6 bases, with 12 bases between them. Written as DNA, the CDR3 is TGTGCCAGCAGCTTAGAGCAGGCAGGGCCTGAAGCTTTCTTT. Protein product: CASSLEQAGPEAFF.

V and J are TRBV27 and TRBJ1-1; D uncertain. Germline CDR1 MNHEY, CDR2 SMNVEV (reference sequence). V was clipped by 8 bases and J by 7 bases, with 11 bases between them. The CDR3 sequence is 11 residues long. The CDR3 DNA follows: TGTGCCAGCTCTTGGAAAGGTGAAGCTTTCTTT. Its translation is CASSWKGEAFF.

This clonotype was seen ten or more times. The V call is TRBV6-5, the J call TRBJ1-5; D unresolved. This CDR3 region has 14 residues. V was pared by 0 bases and J by 5 bases, with 8 bases between. Germline V gene data show CDR1 as MNHEY and CDR2 as SVGAGI. The CDR3 coding sequence is TGTGCCAGCAGTTACTCGAGCGGTGATCAGCCCCAGCATTTT. As protein: CASSYSSGDQPQHF.

This clonotype was seen a handful of times. This clone may be a read error of a much larger clone one base away. The V call is TRBV5-6, the J call TRBJ1-2; D not certain. CDR1 and CDR2 from the germline V gene are SGHDT and YYEEEE. The germline V and J ends were trimmed by 1 base and 0 bases, with 4 bases remaining between them. The CDR3 is 13 residues long. CDR3 amino acids: CASSLPANYGYTF. The DNA for the CDR3 is TGTGCCAGCAGCTTGCCAGCTAACTATGGCTACACCTTC.

The chain links TRBV6-2 or TRBV6-3 to TRBJ1-3; the D is unclear. Per germline, CDR1 MNHEY and CDR2 SVGEGT. V was shortened by 6 bases and J by 1 base, with 10 bases between the two germline ends. The CDR3 is 14 amino acids. The CDR3 DNA follows: TGTGCCAGCAGGGAACACGAGTCTGGAAACACCATATATTTT. This translates into CASREHESGNTIYF.

This clonotype was found many times. The rearrangement joins TRBV12-5 to TRBJ2-3; 11 nucleotides agree with TRBD2. V gave up 9 bases and J gave up 4 bases; unmatched junction bases: 9. The CDR3 runs 15 residues. Looked up from germline, CDR1 is LGHNT and CDR2 is FRNRAP. The CDR3 region has the DNA TGTGCTAGCAGAAGACTAGCGGGGTTCCCAGATACGCAGTATTTT. Its protein product is CASRRLAGFPDTQYF.

This clonotype was seen more than once but under ten times. V and J are TRBV13 and TRBJ2-1; 10 bases map to TRBD2. CDR3 length: 16 residues. V lost 3 bases to trimming and J lost 5 bases; unmatched junction nucleotides: 7. The germline V gene has CDR1 PRHDT and CDR2 FYEKMQ (reference sequence). CDR3 bases: TGTGCCAGCAGCTTCCCCCGGACTAGCGGCCACAATGAGCAGTTCTTC. Amino acids: CASSFPRTSGHNEQFF.

This clonotype was seen a handful of times. The J gene is TRBJ2-1, the V gene TRBV7-2; weak D call: TRBD2 (6 bases). This CDR3 spans 15 amino acids. In germline, CDR1 is SGHTA, CDR2 FQGNSA. The V end was cut by 4 bases, the J end by 7 bases, with 17 bases between. The CDR3: CASSWGAGTGNEQFF. In nucleotides, the CDR3 is TGTGCCAGCAGCTGGGGAGCGGGTACGGGAAATGAGCAGTTCTTC.

The chain links TRBV6-2 or TRBV6-3 to TRBJ2-4; perhaps TRBD2 as D (5 bases). CDR1 MNHEY and CDR2 SVGEGT come from the germline V gene. This CDR3 is built from 16 residues. V dropped 0 bases and J dropped 0 bases, with 9 bases sitting between them. CDR3 sequence reads: CASSYSRELAKNIQYF. In DNA form, the CDR3 reads TGTGCCAGCAGTTACTCTCGGGAATTAGCCAAAAACATTCAGTACTTC.

In its sample, this clonotype was seen many times. The chain recombines TRBV29-1 with TRBJ1-1; D is unclear. This CDR3 is 13 amino acids long. Germline lookup yields CDR1 SQVTM and CDR2 ANQGSEA. Trimming removed 8 bases from V and 0 bases from J, with 13 bases in between. The chain's CDR3 is CSTSGEMNTEAFF. In DNA form, the CDR3 reads TGCAGCACCTCTGGGGAGATGAACACTGAAGCTTTCTTT.

This clonotype is a singleton in its sample. A clone one base away is much larger, so this may be a read error. The chain recombines TRBV24-1 with TRBJ2-1; TRBD2 aligns across 7 bases. Unmatched junction bases numbered 4, after V lost 3 bases and J lost 0 bases. The germline V gene has CDR1 KGHDR and CDR2 SFDVKD. The length of the CDR3 is 16 residues. As DNA, the CDR3 is TGTGCCACCAGTGATACAGGCGGGAGCTCCTACAATGAGCAGTTCTTC. This sequence encodes CATSDTGGSSYNEQFF.

Points on this clonotype: A much larger clone differs from this one at a single base, so this may be a read error. The chain uses TRBV30 and TRBJ1-5, with D uncertain. Looked up from germline, CDR1 is GTSNPN and CDR2 is SVGIG (reference sequence). This CDR3 spans 15 amino acids. CDR3 coding DNA: TGTGCCTGGGGTGTTGGCGGCCTTAGCAATCAGCCCCAGCATTTT. This encodes CAWGVGGLSNQPQHF. Together with reference TRBV30 and TRBJ1-5, the CDR3 gives the full variable domain: SQTIHQWPATLVQPVGSPLSLECTVEGTSNPNLYWYRQAAGRGLQLLFYSVGIGQISSEVPQNLSASRPQDRQFILSSKKLLLSDSGFYLCAWGVGGLSNQPQHFGDGTRLSIL.

This clonotype was recorded many times. The V gene is TRBV6-1, the J gene TRBJ2-7; perhaps TRBD1 as D (5 bases). This CDR3 has 14 residues. Germline V CDR1 and CDR2: MNHNS, SASEGT. The V end was cut by 4 bases, the J end by 2 bases, with 12 bases between. The CDR3 spells CASSVLRTTYEQYV. In DNA, the CDR3 is TGTGCCAGCAGTGTTTTGAGGACAACCTACGAGCAGTACGTC.

Only a few counts were recorded for this clonotype. The chain has TRBV9 and TRBJ2-3, with unresolved D. This CDR3 is 14 amino acids long. Trimming cost V 0 bases and J 2 bases, with 7 bases left between them. Germline V gives CDR1 SGDLS, CDR2 YYNGEE. The DNA of the CDR3 is TGTGCCAGCAGCGTAGAAGTGCCCACAGATACGCAGTATTTT. Translating it yields CASSVEVPTDTQYF.

This clonotype showed up many times. V usage is TRBV6-1 and J usage is TRBJ1-1; possibly TRBD1 for D (6 bases). The CDR3 is made up of 13 amino acids. The germline V gene has CDR1 MNHNS and CDR2 SASEGT. Trimming cost V 5 bases and J 3 bases, with 10 bases left between them. The CDR3 sequence is CASSNRADTEAFF. The CDR3 region has the DNA TGTGCCAGCAGTAACAGGGCAGACACTGAAGCTTTCTTT.

This clonotype was recorded at least ten times. This sequence joins TRBV9 and TRBJ2-5; 7 nucleotides align to TRBD2. This CDR3 has 14 amino acids. CDR1 and CDR2 from the germline V gene are SGDLS and YYNGEE. With 4 bases clipped from V and 2 bases from J, the junction kept 5 bases outside the gene matches. The CDR3 spells CASSKPGRQETQYF. In nucleotides, the CDR3 is TGTGCCAGCAGCAAACCCGGGAGGCAAGAGACCCAGTACTTC.

This clonotype was detected a few times. The CDR3: CASSTYSAGTDTQYF. The CDR3 bases are TGTGCCAGCAGCACCTATAGCGCGGGAACAGATACGCAGTATTTT. The V call is TRBV7-8, the J call TRBJ2-3; tentatively, D is TRBD2 (6 bases). Deletions cut 5 bases from V and 3 bases from J, with 15 bases between. Germline V gene data show CDR1 as SGHVS and CDR2 as FQNEAQ. The CDR3 consists of 15 residues.

This clonotype was detected a few times. The chain combines TRBV28 with TRBJ2-1, with 9 positions matching TRBD2. V lost 5 bases to trimming and J lost 4 bases; unmatched junction nucleotides: 9. Per the germline V gene, CDR1 is MDHEN and CDR2 is SYDVKM. The CDR3 extends over 16 amino acids. The CDR3 coding sequence is TGTGCCAGCAGTCCTCAAGGGACTAGCAAGTACAATGAGCAGTTCTTC. Translated: CASSPQGTSKYNEQFF.

At least ten counts were recorded for this clonotype. The chain is built from TRBV2 and TRBJ2-1; D call uncertain. The CDR3 extends over 12 amino acids. In germline, CDR1 is SNHLY, CDR2 FYNNEI. Trimming cost V 1 base and J 7 bases, with 5 bases left between them. This chain's CDR3 is CASSEVGNEQFF. The CDR3 nucleotides read TGTGCCAGCAGTGAAGTAGGGAATGAGCAGTTCTTC. The entire variable domain, with the rest obtained from reference TRBV2 and TRBJ2-1, is as follows: EPEVTQTPSHQVTQMGQEVILRCVPISNHLYFYWYRQILGQKVEFLVSFYNNEISEKSEIFDDQFSVERPDGSNFTLKIRSTKLEDSAMYFCASSEVGNEQFFGPGTRLTVL.

In its sample, this clonotype was seen many times. The chain has TRBV20-1 and TRBJ1-1, with D possibly matching TRBD1 (6 bases). V was cut by 0 bases and J by 8 bases, with 22 bases left in between. CDR1 and CDR2 (germline): DFQATT, SNEGSKA (reference sequence). There are 16 residues in the CDR3. The CDR3 loop is CSARDSSVPGHPEAFF. The CDR3 bases are TGCAGTGCTAGAGATTCATCTGTCCCGGGACATCCCGAAGCTTTCTTT.

The V call is TRBV20-1, the J call TRBJ1-2; D gene uncertain. Germline V gene sequence: CDR1 DFQATT, CDR2 SNEGSKA (reference sequence). The CDR3 runs to 10 residues. V was shortened by 6 bases and J by 4 bases, with 6 bases between the two germline ends. The chain's CDR3 is CSANSYGYTF. CDR3 nucleotides: TGCAGTGCAAACAGCTATGGCTACACCTTC.